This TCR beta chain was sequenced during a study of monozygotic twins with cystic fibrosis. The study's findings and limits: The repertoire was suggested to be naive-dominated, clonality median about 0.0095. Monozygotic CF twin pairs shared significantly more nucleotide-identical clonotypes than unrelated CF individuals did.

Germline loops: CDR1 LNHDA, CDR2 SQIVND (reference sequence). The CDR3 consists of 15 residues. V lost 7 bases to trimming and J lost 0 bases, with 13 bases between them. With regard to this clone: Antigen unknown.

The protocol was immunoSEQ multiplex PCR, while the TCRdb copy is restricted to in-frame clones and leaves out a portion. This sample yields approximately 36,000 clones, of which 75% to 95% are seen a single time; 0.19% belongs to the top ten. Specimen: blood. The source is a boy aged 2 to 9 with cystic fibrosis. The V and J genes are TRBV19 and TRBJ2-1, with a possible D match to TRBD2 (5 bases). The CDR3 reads CASTLTTTSYNEQFF. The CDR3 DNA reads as TGTGCCAGTACCCTGACGACTACCTCCTACAATGAGCAGTTCTTC. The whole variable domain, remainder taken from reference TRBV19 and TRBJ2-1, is DGGITQSPKYLFRKEGQNVTLSCEQNLNHDAMYWYRQDPGQGLRLIYYSQIVNDFQKGDIAEGYSVSREKKESFPLTVTSAQKNPTAFYLCASTLTTTSYNEQFFGPGTRLTVL.